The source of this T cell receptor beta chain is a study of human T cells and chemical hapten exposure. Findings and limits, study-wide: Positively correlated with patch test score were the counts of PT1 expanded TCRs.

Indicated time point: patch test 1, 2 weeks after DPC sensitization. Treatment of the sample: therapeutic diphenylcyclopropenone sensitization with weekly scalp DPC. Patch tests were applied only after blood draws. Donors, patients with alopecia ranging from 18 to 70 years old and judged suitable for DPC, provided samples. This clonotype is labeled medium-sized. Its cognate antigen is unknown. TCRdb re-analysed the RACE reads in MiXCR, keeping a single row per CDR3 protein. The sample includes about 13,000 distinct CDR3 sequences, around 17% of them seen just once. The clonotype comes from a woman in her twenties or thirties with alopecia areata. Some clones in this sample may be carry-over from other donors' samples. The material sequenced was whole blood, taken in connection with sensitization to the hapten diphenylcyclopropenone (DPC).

CDR3 in DNA: TGTGCCAGCAGTTTTACAGGGGGCTCAGAGACCCAGTACTTC. Amino acids: CASSFTGGSETQYF. The chain links TRBV12-3 or TRBV12-4 to TRBJ2-5, with TRBD1 matching 9 bases. After removal of 3 bases from V and 4 bases from J, the junction contained 3 bases not matched to a gene. This CDR3 is 14 amino acids long.